The present TCR beta chain was sequenced within a study of cytomegalovirus exposure and HLA in healthy donors. Looking at the study overall: From HLA-typed donors, an early data release held about 85 million unique TCRs. The study's findings and limits: Because they were indistinguishable, some V segments, including TRBV6-2 and TRBV6-3, were excluded. The study assumed roughly uniform donor sequencing depth for presence/absence analyses.

The CDR3 runs 17 residues. The junction had 15 bases not matched to a gene; V was cut back by 4 bases and J by 4 bases. From germline, CDR1 is SGHRS and CDR2 YFSETQ. Sampled while nominally healthy, donors likely had unrecorded immune exposures. PCR was performed using 60 Vbeta and 13 Jbeta primers. The assay was immunoSEQ multiplex PCR, and TCRdb's table has in-frame clones only and misses some. The sample carries over 60,000 clones, about 75% recorded once. This clone has a single count. Antigen specificity is unknown. The receptor's source is a man aged 18-30 years in good health and CMV-seronegative. The sample comprised PBMCs. The rearrangement joins TRBV5-1 to TRBJ1-2, with 8 bases lining up with TRBD1. This CDR3 reads CASSAGTGGRLFYGYTF. The CDR3 nucleotides read TGCGCCAGCAGCGCAGGGACAGGCGGGCGCTTGTTCTATGGCTACACCTTC.